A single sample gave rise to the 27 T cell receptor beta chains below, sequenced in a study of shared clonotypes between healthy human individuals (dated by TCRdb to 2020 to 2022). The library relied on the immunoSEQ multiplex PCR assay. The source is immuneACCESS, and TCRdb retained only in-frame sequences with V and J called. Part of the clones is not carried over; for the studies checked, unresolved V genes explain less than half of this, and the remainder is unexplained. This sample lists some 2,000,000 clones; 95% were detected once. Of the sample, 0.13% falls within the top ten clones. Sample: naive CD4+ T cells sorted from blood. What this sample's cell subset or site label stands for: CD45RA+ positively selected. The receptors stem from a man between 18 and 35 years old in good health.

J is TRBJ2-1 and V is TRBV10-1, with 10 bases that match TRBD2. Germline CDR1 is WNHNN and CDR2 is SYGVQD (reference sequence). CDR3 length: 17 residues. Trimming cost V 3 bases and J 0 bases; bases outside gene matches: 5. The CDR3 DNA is TGCGCCAGCAGTGATCTAGCGGGGGCCAACTCCTACAATGAGCAGTTCTTC. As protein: CASSDLAGANSYNEQFF.

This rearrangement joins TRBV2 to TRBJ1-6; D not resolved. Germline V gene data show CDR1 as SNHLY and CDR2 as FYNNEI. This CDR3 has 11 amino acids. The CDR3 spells CATVANSPLHF. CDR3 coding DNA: TGTGCAACCGTAGCGAATTCACCCCTCCACTTT.

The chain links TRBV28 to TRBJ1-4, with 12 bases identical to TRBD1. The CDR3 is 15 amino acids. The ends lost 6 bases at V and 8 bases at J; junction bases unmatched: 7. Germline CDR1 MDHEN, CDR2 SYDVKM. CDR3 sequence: CASSRGTGGREKLFF. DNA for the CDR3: TGTGCCAGCAGCCGAGGGACAGGGGGCAGAGAAAAACTGTTTTTT.

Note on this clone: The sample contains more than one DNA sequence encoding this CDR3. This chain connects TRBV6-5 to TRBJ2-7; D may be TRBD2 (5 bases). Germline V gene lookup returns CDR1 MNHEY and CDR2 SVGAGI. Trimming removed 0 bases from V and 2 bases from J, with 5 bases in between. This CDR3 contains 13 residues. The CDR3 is CASSYSRAYEQYF. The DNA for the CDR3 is TGTGCCAGCAGTTACTCGCGGGCCTACGAGCAGTACTTC.

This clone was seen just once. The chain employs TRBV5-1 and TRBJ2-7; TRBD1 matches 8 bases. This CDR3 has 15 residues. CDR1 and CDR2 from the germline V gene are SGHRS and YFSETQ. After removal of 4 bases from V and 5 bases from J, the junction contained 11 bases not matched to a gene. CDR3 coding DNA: TGCGCCAGCAGCCTCCCGACAGGGGCGAGGAACGAGCAGTACTTC. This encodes CASSLPTGARNEQYF.

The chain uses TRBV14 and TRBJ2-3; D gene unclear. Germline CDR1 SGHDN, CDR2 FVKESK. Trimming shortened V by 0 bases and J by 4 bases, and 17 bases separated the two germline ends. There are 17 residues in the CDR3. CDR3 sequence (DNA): TGTGCCAGCAGCCAAGATCCAACTCCCGTAATTGCAGATACGCAGTATTTT. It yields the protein CASSQDPTPVIADTQYF.

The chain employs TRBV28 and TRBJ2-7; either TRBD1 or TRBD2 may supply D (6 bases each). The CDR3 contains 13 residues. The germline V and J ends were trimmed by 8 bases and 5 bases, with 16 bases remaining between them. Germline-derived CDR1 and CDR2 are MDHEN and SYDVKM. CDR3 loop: CASHRGPRDEQYF. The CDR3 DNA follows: TGTGCCAGCCACCGGGGGCCTAGGGACGAGCAGTACTTC.

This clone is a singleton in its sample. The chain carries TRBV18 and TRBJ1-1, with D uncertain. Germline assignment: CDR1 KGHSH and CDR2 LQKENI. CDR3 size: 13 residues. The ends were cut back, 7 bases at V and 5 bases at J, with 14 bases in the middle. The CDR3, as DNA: TGTGCCAGCTGTCTTTCGGAGGGAACTGAAGCTTTCTTT. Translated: CASCLSEGTEAFF.

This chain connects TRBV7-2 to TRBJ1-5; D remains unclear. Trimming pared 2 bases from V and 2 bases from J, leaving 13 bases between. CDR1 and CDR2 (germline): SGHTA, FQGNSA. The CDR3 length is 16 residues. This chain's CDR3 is CASSLRAGGGNQPQHF. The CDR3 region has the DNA TGTGCCAGCAGCTTACGGGCGGGAGGTGGCAATCAGCCCCAGCATTTT. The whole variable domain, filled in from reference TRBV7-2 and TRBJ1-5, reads GAGVSQSPSNKVTEKGKDVELRCDPISGHTALYWYRQSLGQGLEFLIYFQGNSAPDKSGLPSDRFSAERTGGSVSTLTIQRTQQEDSAVYLCASSLRAGGGNQPQHFGDGTRLSIL.

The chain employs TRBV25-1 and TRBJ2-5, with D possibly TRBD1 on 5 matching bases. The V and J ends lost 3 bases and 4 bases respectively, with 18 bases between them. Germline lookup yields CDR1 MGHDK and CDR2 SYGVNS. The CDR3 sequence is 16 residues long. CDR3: CASSDLGPRGGETQYF. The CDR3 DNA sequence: TGTGCCAGCAGTGATTTGGGGCCCCGAGGTGGAGAGACCCAGTACTTC.

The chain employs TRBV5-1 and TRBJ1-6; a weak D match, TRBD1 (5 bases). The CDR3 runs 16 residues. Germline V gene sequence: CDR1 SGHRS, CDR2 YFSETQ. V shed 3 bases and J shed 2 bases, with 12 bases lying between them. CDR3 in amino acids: CASSSEGGAYNSPLHF. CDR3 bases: TGCGCCAGCAGCTCCGAGGGAGGGGCCTATAATTCACCCCTCCACTTT.

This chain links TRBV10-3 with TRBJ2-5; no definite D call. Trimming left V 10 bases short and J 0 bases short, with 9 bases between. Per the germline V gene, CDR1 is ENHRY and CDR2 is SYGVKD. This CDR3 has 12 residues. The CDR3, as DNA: TGTGCCACCTCGACCCACCAAGAGACCCAGTACTTC. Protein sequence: CATSTHQETQYF.

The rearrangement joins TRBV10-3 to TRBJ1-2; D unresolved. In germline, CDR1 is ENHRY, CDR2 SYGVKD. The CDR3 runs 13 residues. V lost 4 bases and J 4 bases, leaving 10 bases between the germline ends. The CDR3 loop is CAISGRDIYGYTF. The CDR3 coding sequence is TGTGCCATCAGTGGGCGTGACATCTATGGCTACACCTTC.

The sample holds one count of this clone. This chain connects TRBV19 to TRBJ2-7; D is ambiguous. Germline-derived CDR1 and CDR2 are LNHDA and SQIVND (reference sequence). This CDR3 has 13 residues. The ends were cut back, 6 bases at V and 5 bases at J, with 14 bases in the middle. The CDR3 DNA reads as TGTGCCAGTAGGGCAGCCTCAGCTAACGAGCAGTACTTC. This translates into CASRAASANEQYF.

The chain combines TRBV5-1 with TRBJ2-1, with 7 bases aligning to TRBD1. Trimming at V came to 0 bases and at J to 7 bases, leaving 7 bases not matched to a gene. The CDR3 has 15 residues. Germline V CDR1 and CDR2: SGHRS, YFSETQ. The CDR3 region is CASSLVGTEGNEQFF. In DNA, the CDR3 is TGCGCCAGCAGCTTGGTTGGGACAGAGGGTAATGAGCAGTTCTTC.

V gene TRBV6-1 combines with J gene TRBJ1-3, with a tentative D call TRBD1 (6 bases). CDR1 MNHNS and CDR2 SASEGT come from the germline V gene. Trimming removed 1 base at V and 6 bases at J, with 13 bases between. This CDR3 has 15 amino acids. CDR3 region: CASSEGTTGSNTIYF. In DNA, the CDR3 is TGTGCCAGCAGTGAAGGGACTACAGGGTCAAACACCATATATTTT.

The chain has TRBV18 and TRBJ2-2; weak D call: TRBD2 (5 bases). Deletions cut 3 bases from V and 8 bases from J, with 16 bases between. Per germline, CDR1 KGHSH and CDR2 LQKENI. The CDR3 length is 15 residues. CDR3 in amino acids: CASSPNSPGNGELFF. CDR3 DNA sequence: TGTGCCAGCTCACCCAATAGCCCCGGGAATGGGGAGCTGTTTTTT.

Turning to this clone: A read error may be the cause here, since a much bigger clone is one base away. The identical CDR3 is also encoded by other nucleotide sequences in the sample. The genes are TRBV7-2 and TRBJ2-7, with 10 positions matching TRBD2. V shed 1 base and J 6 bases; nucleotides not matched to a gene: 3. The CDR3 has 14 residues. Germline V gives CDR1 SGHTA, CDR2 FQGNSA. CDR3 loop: CASSLGLAGAEQYF. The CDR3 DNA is TGTGCCAGCAGCTTAGGGCTAGCGGGAGCCGAGCAGTACTTC.

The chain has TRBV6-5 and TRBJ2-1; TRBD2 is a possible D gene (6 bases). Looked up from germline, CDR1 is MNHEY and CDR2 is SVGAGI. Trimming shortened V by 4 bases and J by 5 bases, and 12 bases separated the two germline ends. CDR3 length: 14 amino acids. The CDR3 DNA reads TGTGCCAGCAGTTCCGGCGGGAAGAACAATGAGCAGTTCTTC. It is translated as CASSSGGKNNEQFF.

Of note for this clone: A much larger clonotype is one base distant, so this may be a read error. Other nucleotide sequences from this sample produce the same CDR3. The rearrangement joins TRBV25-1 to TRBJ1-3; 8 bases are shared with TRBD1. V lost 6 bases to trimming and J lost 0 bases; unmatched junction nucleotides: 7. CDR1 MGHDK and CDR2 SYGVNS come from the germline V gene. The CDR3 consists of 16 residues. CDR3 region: CASSDRGRFSGNTIYF. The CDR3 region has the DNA TGTGCCAGCAGCGACAGGGGAAGGTTCTCTGGAAACACCATATATTTT. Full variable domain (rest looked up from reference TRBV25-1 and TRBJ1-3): EADIYQTPRYLVIGTGKKITLECSQTMGHDKMYWYQQDPGMELHLIHYSYGVNSTEKGDLSSESTVSRIRTEHFPLTLESARPSHTSQYLCASSDRGRFSGNTIYFGEGSWLTVV.

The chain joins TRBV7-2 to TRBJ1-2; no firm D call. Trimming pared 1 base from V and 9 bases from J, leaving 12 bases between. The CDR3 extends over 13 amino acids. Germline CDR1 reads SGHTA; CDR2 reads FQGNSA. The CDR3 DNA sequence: TGTGCCAGCAGCTTAGATGGCCGAAGGAGCTACACCTTC. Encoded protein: CASSLDGRRSYTF.

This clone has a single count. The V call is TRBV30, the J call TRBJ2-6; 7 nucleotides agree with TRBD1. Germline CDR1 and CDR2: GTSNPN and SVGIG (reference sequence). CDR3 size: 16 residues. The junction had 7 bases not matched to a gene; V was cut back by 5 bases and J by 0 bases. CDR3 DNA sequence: TGTGCCTGGGAAAGGACAGGTGCCTCTGGGGCCAACGTCCTGACTTTC. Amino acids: CAWERTGASGANVLTF.

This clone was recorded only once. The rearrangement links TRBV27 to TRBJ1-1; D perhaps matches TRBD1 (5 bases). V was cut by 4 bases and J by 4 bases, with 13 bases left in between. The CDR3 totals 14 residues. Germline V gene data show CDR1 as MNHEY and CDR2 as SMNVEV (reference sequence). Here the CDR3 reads CASSSHGGVTEAFF. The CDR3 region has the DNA TGTGCCAGCAGTTCCCACGGGGGGGTCACTGAAGCTTTCTTT.

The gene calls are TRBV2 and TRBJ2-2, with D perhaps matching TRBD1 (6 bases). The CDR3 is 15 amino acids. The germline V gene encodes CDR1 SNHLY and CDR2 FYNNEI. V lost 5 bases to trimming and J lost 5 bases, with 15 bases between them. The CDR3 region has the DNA TGTGCCAGCAGTAAGGACAGAGGGTCGACCGGGGAGCTGTTTTTT. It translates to CASSKDRGSTGELFF.

The DNA of the CDR3 is TGTGCCAGCAGCTTATGGTCGCGAACAGATACGCAGTATTTT. Its translation: CASSLWSRTDTQYF. The rearrangement joins TRBV11-2 to TRBJ2-3; D is unclear. The CDR3 extends over 14 amino acids. The V gene lost 2 bases and the J gene lost 3 bases, with 9 bases spanning the gap. The germline V gene has CDR1 SGHAT and CDR2 FQNNGV. The entire variable domain, with the rest obtained from reference TRBV11-2 and TRBJ2-3, is as follows: EAGVAQSPRYKIIEKRQSVAFWCNPISGHATLYWYQQILGQGPKLLIQFQNNGVVDDSQLPKDRFSAERLKGVDSTLKIQPAKLEDSAVYLCASSLWSRTDTQYFGPGTRLTVL.

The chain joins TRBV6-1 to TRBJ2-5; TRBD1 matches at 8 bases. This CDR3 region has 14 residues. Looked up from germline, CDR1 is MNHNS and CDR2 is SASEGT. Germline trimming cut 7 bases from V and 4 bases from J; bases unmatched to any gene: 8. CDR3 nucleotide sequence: TGTGCCAGCACCCCCGGGACAGGCGGAGAGACCCAGTACTTC. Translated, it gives CASTPGTGGETQYF.

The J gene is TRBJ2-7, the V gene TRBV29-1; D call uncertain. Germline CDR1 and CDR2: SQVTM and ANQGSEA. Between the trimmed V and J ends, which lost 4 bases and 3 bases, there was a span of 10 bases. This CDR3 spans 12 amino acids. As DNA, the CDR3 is TGCAGCGTTGGCCCCGGGCGCTACGAGCAGTACTTC. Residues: CSVGPGRYEQYF.